Listed here are 27 T cell receptor beta chains from one sample, sequenced in a study of blood T cell repertoires in COVID-19. Measured with immunoSEQ multiplex PCR; TCRdb has only the in-frame clones, and not every one. Of about 190,000 clones listed, more than 60% are singletons. The specimen sequenced was peripheral blood. These receptors all come from a woman in her forties or fifties with acute or convalescent COVID-19.

V gene TRBV3-1 (or the pseudogene TRBV3-2) combines with J gene TRBJ2-7; TRBD2 matches 10 bases. Germline CDR1 LGHDT, CDR2 YNNKEL (reference sequence). This CDR3 contains 14 residues. V shed 4 bases and J 11 bases; nucleotides not matched to a gene: 11. In nucleotides, the CDR3 is TGTGCCAGCAGCCTGGGACTAGCGACTCCCCGGGAGTACTTC. It specifies CASSLGLATPREYF.

The rearrangement links TRBV5-1 to TRBJ1-1; no reliable D call. V was cut by 4 bases and J by 1 base, with 14 bases left in between. Germline assignment: CDR1 SGHRS and CDR2 YFSETQ. The length of the CDR3 is 15 residues. CDR3 sequence (DNA): TGCGCCAGCAGCCCCGGAGGTCAGAAGAACACTGAAGCTTTCTTT. The encoded protein is CASSPGGQKNTEAFF.

The sample holds a few counts of this clone. The rearrangement uses TRBV30 and TRBJ1-2; 7 bases map to TRBD1. V gave up 3 bases and J gave up 5 bases; unmatched junction bases: 15. This CDR3 has 16 amino acids. Germline V gene sequence: CDR1 GTSNPN, CDR2 SVGIG (reference sequence). The CDR3 region is CAWRGLGTDEGYGYTF. The CDR3 DNA follows: TGTGCCTGGAGAGGGTTAGGGACAGACGAGGGATATGGCTACACCTTC.

The rearrangement uses TRBV2 and TRBJ1-3; TRBD1 might be the D (6 bases). This CDR3 comprises 15 residues. Trimming took off 6 bases at V and 1 base at J, with 13 bases between the two ends. CDR1 is SNHLY, CDR2 FYNNEI, per germline. The CDR3 here is CASSLQGESGNTIYF. The CDR3 DNA reads as TGTGCCAGCAGCCTACAGGGAGAGTCTGGAAACACCATATATTTT.

The chain recombines TRBV3-1 (or the pseudogene TRBV3-2) with TRBJ1-2, with TRBD1 identical over 7 bases. After removal of 1 base from V and 2 bases from J, the junction contained 4 bases not matched to a gene. CDR1 and CDR2 from the germline V gene are LGHDT and YNNKEL (reference sequence). CDR3 length: 15 amino acids. CDR3: CASSQAVGQNYGYTF. The CDR3 DNA reads as TGTGCCAGCAGCCAAGCCGTGGGACAGAACTATGGCTACACCTTC.

The rearrangement joins TRBV18 to TRBJ2-1; 8 nucleotides agree with TRBD2. This CDR3 has 14 amino acids. With 3 bases clipped from V and 10 bases from J, the junction kept 8 bases outside the gene matches. The V gene's germline CDR1 is KGHSH and CDR2 LQKENI. CDR3 protein: CASSPRPTSEEQFF. Written as DNA, the CDR3 is TGTGCCAGCTCACCTAGACCGACTAGCGAGGAGCAGTTCTTC.

The V and J genes are TRBV16 and TRBJ1-3; weak D call: TRBD1 (5 bases). This CDR3 is built from 14 residues. The germline gives CDR1 KGHSY, CDR2 FQNENV. Trimming left V 1 base short and J 3 bases short, with 7 bases between. CDR3 sequence: CASSQLTVGNTIYF. CDR3 bases: TGTGCCAGCAGCCAATTGACAGTTGGAAACACCATATATTTT.

This chain connects TRBV19 to TRBJ1-2; D unresolved. This CDR3 contains 13 residues. The V gene lost 1 base and the J gene lost 6 bases, with 9 bases spanning the gap. The germline gives CDR1 LNHDA, CDR2 SQIVND (reference sequence). This chain's CDR3 is CASSIARSDGYTF. For the CDR3, the DNA is TGTGCCAGTAGTATAGCTCGGTCGGATGGCTACACCTTC.

This chain connects TRBV30 to TRBJ2-3; a weak D match, TRBD2 (6 bases). V lost 3 bases and J 2 bases, leaving 15 bases between the germline ends. The CDR3 consists of 15 residues. CDR1 and CDR2 (germline): GTSNPN, SVGIG (reference sequence). The CDR3 DNA sequence: TGTGCCTGGAGAATCGTGGCTAGCGCCACAGATACGCAGTATTTT. It codes for CAWRIVASATDTQYF. Complete variable domain (other parts from reference TRBV30 and TRBJ2-3): SQTIHQWPATLVQPVGSPLSLECTVEGTSNPNLYWYRQAAGRGLQLLFYSVGIGQISSEVPQNLSASRPQDRQFILSSKKLLLSDSGFYLCAWRIVASATDTQYFGPGTRLTVL.

The J gene is TRBJ2-5, the V gene TRBV28, with 7 bases fitting TRBD2. The CDR3 consists of 16 residues. The V and J ends lost 4 bases and 5 bases, in that order; junction bases with no gene match: 13. Germline V gene lookup returns CDR1 MDHEN and CDR2 SYDVKM. The CDR3, as DNA: TGTGCCAGCAGTTCCTATAGCGGGCCCAACAGGGAGACCCAGTACTTC. Translated, it gives CASSSYSGPNRETQYF.

V is TRBV5-8 and J is TRBJ2-7, with 9 positions matching TRBD1. Losses at the gene ends were 4 bases for V and 5 bases for J; bases not matched to a gene: 7. The CDR3 has 14 amino acids. The germline V gene has CDR1 SGHTS and CDR2 YDEGEE. CDR3 amino acids: CASSLDRGKDEQYF. Written as DNA, the CDR3 is TGTGCCAGCAGCCTGGACAGGGGAAAGGACGAGCAGTACTTC.

This chain joins TRBV2 and TRBJ2-2; D might be TRBD2 (6 bases). The V end lost 6 bases, the J end lost 5 bases, and 10 bases lay between the germline ends. CDR3 length: 13 amino acids. Germline-derived CDR1 and CDR2 are SNHLY and FYNNEI. This chain's CDR3 is CASSGGETGELFF. The CDR3 DNA follows: TGTGCCAGCAGCGGGGGTGAGACCGGGGAGCTGTTTTTT.

This chain connects TRBV27 to TRBJ2-7; 7 bases line up with TRBD2. Trimming removed 10 bases from V and 6 bases from J; junction bases left unmatched: 21. This CDR3 contains 16 residues. Germline V gene sequence: CDR1 MNHEY, CDR2 SMNVEV (reference sequence). The CDR3 protein is CATSHVEGGPTGEQYF. CDR3 sequence (DNA): TGTGCCACCTCTCATGTCGAGGGAGGGCCAACCGGCGAGCAGTACTTC.

This rearrangement joins TRBV19 to TRBJ1-1; TRBD1 agrees at 7 bases. Trimming took 3 bases from V and 2 from J; bases not matched to a gene: 6. The CDR3 consists of 15 residues. Germline loops: CDR1 LNHDA, CDR2 SQIVND (reference sequence). CDR3 sequence: CASSISTGANTEAFF. The CDR3 DNA is TGTGCCAGTAGTATCTCTACAGGGGCCAACACTGAAGCTTTCTTT.

V and J are TRBV5-6 and TRBJ1-4; the match to TRBD1 covers 8 bases. Per the germline V gene, CDR1 is SGHDT and CDR2 is YYEEEE. V shed 4 bases and J 0 bases; nucleotides not matched to a gene: 5. The CDR3 runs to 16 residues. The CDR3 sequence is CASSGGTGATNEKLFF. CDR3 coding DNA: TGTGCCAGCAGCGGCGGGACAGGCGCAACTAATGAAAAACTGTTTTTT. Full variable domain (outside the CDR3, taken from reference TRBV5-6 and TRBJ1-4): DAGVTQSPTHLIKTRGQQVTLRCSPKSGHDTVSWYQQALGQGPQFIFQYYEEEERQRGNFPDRFSGHQFPNYSSELNVNALLLGDSALYLCASSGGTGATNEKLFFGSGTQLSVL.

This clone came up once. The chain joins TRBV3-1 (or the pseudogene TRBV3-2) to TRBJ1-2, with 7 bases that match TRBD1. CDR1 is LGHDT, CDR2 YNNKEL, per germline (reference sequence). J lost 4 bases, V lost 2 bases, and 7 bases had no gene match. The CDR3 runs 15 residues. CDR3 in DNA: TGTGCCAGCAGCCAATTCGACAGGGCAACCTATGGCTACACCTTC. It specifies CASSQFDRATYGYTF.

The V and J genes are TRBV2 and TRBJ1-5; 10 nucleotides align to TRBD1. The CDR3 length is 18 residues. V lost 6 bases to trimming and J lost 2 bases; unmatched junction nucleotides: 13. Per the germline V gene, CDR1 is SNHLY and CDR2 is FYNNEI. CDR3 residues: CASRASRDRGIGNQPQHF. The CDR3 bases are TGTGCCAGCAGAGCTTCTCGGGACAGGGGAATTGGCAATCAGCCCCAGCATTTT. Variable domain in full (rest from reference TRBV2 and TRBJ1-5): EPEVTQTPSHQVTQMGQEVILRCVPISNHLYFYWYRQILGQKVEFLVSFYNNEISEKSEIFDDQFSVERPDGSNFTLKIRSTKLEDSAMYFCASRASRDRGIGNQPQHFGDGTRLSIL.

CDR3 nucleotide sequence: TGTGCCATCAGCGCAGGGGGATCACAGCCCCAGCATTTT. Amino acid sequence: CAISAGGSQPQHF. This rearrangement joins TRBV10-3 to TRBJ1-5; TRBD1 agrees at 7 bases. Looked up from germline, CDR1 is ENHRY and CDR2 is SYGVKD. V trimming: 6 bases; J trimming: 7 bases; junction bases outside the gene matches: 6. The length of the CDR3 is 13 residues.

A few counts support this clone. The genes are TRBV5-1 and TRBJ2-7, with unresolved D. The V end lost 0 bases, the J end lost 4 bases, and 5 bases lay between the germline ends. CDR3 length: 12 amino acids. Germline CDR1 reads SGHRS; CDR2 reads YFSETQ. The CDR3 sequence is CASSLGGYEQYF. In DNA form, the CDR3 reads TGCGCCAGCAGCTTGGGCGGTTACGAGCAGTACTTC.

The chain joins TRBV7-6 to TRBJ2-1, with 10 bases aligning to TRBD1. There are 15 residues in the CDR3. CDR1 is SGHVS and CDR2 is FNYEAQ in the germline V gene. The junction had 6 bases not matched to a gene; V was cut back by 2 bases and J by 8 bases. The CDR3 loop is CASSLWGQGLDEQFF. The CDR3 nucleotides are TGTGCCAGCAGCTTATGGGGACAGGGGTTGGATGAGCAGTTCTTC.

This clone was recorded at least ten times. Germline and junction disagree at one end, which may indicate a read error. The chain's CDR3 is CASSLVLVRVYGYTF. The CDR3 DNA reads as TGTGCTAGCAGCTTAGTCCTGGTCAGGGTGTATGGCTACACCTTC. The chain has TRBV7-7 and TRBJ1-2; D is perhaps TRBD1 (5 bases). CDR1 is SSHAT and CDR2 is FNYEAQ in the germline V gene (reference sequence). The CDR3 has 15 amino acids.

The chain has TRBV5-6 and TRBJ1-1; 8 bases are shared with TRBD1. The J segment lost 1 base and the V segment lost 5 bases, leaving 16 bases of the junction unmatched. Germline V gene lookup returns CDR1 SGHDT and CDR2 YYEEEE. The CDR3 runs to 18 residues. The CDR3 region is CASSSAGTGLGRNTEAFF. The DNA of the CDR3 is TGTGCCAGCAGTTCTGCCGGGACAGGATTAGGAAGGAACACTGAAGCTTTCTTT.

The V gene is TRBV28, the J gene TRBJ2-7, with a weak D call TRBD2 (6 bases). From germline, CDR1 is MDHEN and CDR2 SYDVKM. V gave up 5 bases and J gave up 2 bases, with 22 bases separating them. CDR3 size: 17 residues. This chain's CDR3 is CASSPADGQRATYEQYF. In nucleotides, the CDR3 is TGTGCCAGCAGTCCCGCTGACGGGCAGCGGGCCACCTACGAGCAGTACTTC. The full variable domain, in which reference TRBV28 and TRBJ2-7 provide the parts outside the CDR3, is DVKVTQSSRYLVKRTGEKVFLECVQDMDHENMFWYRQDPGLGLRLIYFSYDVKMKEKGDIPEGYSVSREKKERFSLILESASTNQTSMYLCASSPADGQRATYEQYFGPGTRLTVT.

There are a few counts of this clone. The rearrangement uses TRBV7-6 and TRBJ1-6; D gene unclear. The CDR3 spans 15 residues. V lost 3 bases and J lost 8, with 14 bases in between. Germline V CDR1 and CDR2: SGHVS, FNYEAQ. The CDR3 nucleotides are TGTGCCAGCAGCTTTGACGGGTCCCGGGATTCACCCCTCCACTTT. Its translation is CASSFDGSRDSPLHF. Together with reference TRBV7-6 and TRBJ1-6, the CDR3 gives the full variable domain: GAGVSQSPRYKVTKRGQDVALRCDPISGHVSLYWYRQALGQGPEFLTYFNYEAQQDKSGLPNDRFSAERPEGSISTLTIQRTEQRDSAMYRCASSFDGSRDSPLHFGNGTRLTVT.

J is TRBJ2-2 and V is TRBV6-2 or TRBV6-3, with 15 bases matching TRBD2. J was trimmed by 2 bases and V by 5 bases; bases with no gene match: 9. The CDR3 has 19 residues. The germline V gene encodes CDR1 MNHEY and CDR2 SVGEGT. CDR3 DNA sequence: TGTGCCAGCAGTCTTCGAGGACTAGCGGGAGGGCCAAACACCGGGGAGCTGTTTTTT. It yields the protein CASSLRGLAGGPNTGELFF.

This clone was recorded a few times. The chain links TRBV2 to TRBJ2-2; 8 nucleotides match TRBD2. The CDR3 has 16 residues. Germline V gene sequence: CDR1 SNHLY, CDR2 FYNNEI. Trimming removed 5 bases from V and 7 bases from J; junction bases left unmatched: 12. The CDR3 bases are TGTGCCAGCAGTAGTCAAGCGGGAGCGGGTGTCGGGGAGCTGTTTTTT. Translating gives CASSSQAGAGVGELFF.

V and J are TRBV29-1 and TRBJ1-4, with TRBD1 identical over 12 bases. The CDR3 consists of 18 residues. V shed 0 bases and J 4 bases; nucleotides not matched to a gene: 9. The germline CDR1 and CDR2 sequences are SQVTM and ANQGSEA. The DNA for the CDR3 is TGCAGCGTTGAAGATGAAGGGACAGGGGGCCTCAATAATGAAAAACTGTTTTTT. Translating it yields CSVEDEGTGGLNNEKLFF.